The clone carrying this T cell receptor beta chain came up a few times. The antigen remains undetermined. The CDR3 covers 17 residues. Germline V gene lookup returns CDR1 DFQATT and CDR2 SNEGSKA (reference sequence). J gave up 2 bases and V 3 bases, and 10 bases lay outside the gene matches. The sample belongs to a study of post-analysis software for immune sequencing data. Overall study: Patients had relapsing-remitting, secondary progressive or progressive-relapsing multiple sclerosis; some lacked subtype.

TCR beta libraries were prepared from cDNA with unique molecular identifiers. From around 1 to 10 million T cells, hundreds of thousands of cDNA molecules were obtained. TCRdb processed the PCR reads anew with MiXCR; each CDR3 protein has one entry. The sample contains 650,000 to 850,000 distinct CDR3 sequences, roughly 50% of which appear only once. Study-wide findings and caveats: Samples sharing a preparation batch grouped tightly together when assessed by F measure. Compared against controls, patients with multiple sclerosis displayed significantly lower normalized Chao1 diversity. Relative to controls, patients had five TRBV segments at higher frequency, with TRBV5-6, TRBV5-1 and TRBV20-1 among these.

The specimen sequenced was blood. This TCR was recovered from a girl aged 10-17 years with multiple sclerosis. The V gene is TRBV20-1, the J gene TRBJ2-6; 7 nucleotides agree with TRBD1. The CDR3: CSARVKITGAGANVLTF. The DNA of the CDR3 is TGCAGTGCTAGGGTAAAAATAACAGGGGCTGGGGCCAACGTCCTGACTTTC.